This paragraph reports one T cell receptor beta chain. Between the trimmed V and J ends, which lost 6 bases and 6 bases, there was a span of 14 bases. The CDR3 spans 13 residues. Germline CDR1 reads MDHEN; CDR2 reads SYDVKM. TCRdb keeps only in-frame clones here, not all; method: immunoSEQ multiplex PCR. The data contain 250,000 to 400,000 clones, about nine tenths of them singletons. These data originate in a study of blood T cell repertoires in COVID-19. Study details: Spain, Italy and the United States supplied samples that represented acute and convalescent COVID-19. PBMCs, B-cell-depleted T cells, or T cells were the source of the cDNA or gDNA that made up the material.

This chain connects TRBV28 to TRBJ1-2; D possibly corresponds to TRBD1 (5 bases). The receptor comes from a woman aged 30 to 39 with COVID-19, enrolled during active disease. The sequencing input was peripheral blood. The CDR3 loop is CASRPTGQNGYTF. In nucleotides, the CDR3 is TGTGCCAGCAGACCCACCGGACAAAATGGCTACACCTTC.